A single sample gave rise to the 31 T cell receptor beta chains below, sequenced in a study of human T cells and chemical hapten exposure. TCRdb called the RACE reads again in MiXCR, with one record for every CDR3 protein. The data contain roughly 74,000 distinct CDR3 sequences, about 32% of them seen just once; the ten biggest clones take up about 9%. Time point noted: patch test 1, 2 weeks after DPC sensitization. The treatment is: therapeutic diphenylcyclopropenone sensitization with weekly scalp DPC. The sequencing used whole blood, collected in connection with sensitization to the hapten diphenylcyclopropenone (DPC). The origin of the receptors is a man aged 35-49 years with alopecia areata. Some clones in this sample may be carry-over from other donors' samples.

DNA of the CDR3: TGTGCCAGCAGTGATCCAGGGAGGAATGAGCAGTTCTTC. Encoded protein: CASSDPGRNEQFF. The chain carries TRBV27 and TRBJ2-1; a possible D gene is TRBD2 (6 bases). CDR3 length equals 13 residues. V lost 5 bases, J lost 7 bases, and 12 bases lay in between. Germline CDR1 is MNHEY and CDR2 is SMNVEV (reference sequence).

In this sample, this clonotype turned up a few times. The chain employs TRBV12-3 or TRBV12-4 and TRBJ1-1, with unresolved D. The CDR3 is made up of 15 amino acids. V was clipped by 3 bases and J by 2 bases, with 13 bases between them. CDR3 region: CASSFQVGRNTEAFF. In DNA, the CDR3 is TGTGCCAGCAGTTTCCAGGTGGGGAGAAACACTGAAGCTTTCTTT.

This clonotype showed up just a few times. This chain uses TRBV7-9 with TRBJ1-1; the D is unclear. The germline V gene encodes CDR1 SEHNR and CDR2 FQNEAQ (reference sequence). The CDR3 is 13 residues long. Deletions cut 6 bases from V and 1 base from J, with 9 bases between. CDR3 coding DNA: TGTGCCAGCAGTGCCTATAAGAACACTGAAGCTTTCTTT. It is translated as CASSAYKNTEAFF.

This clonotype has more than one count but fewer than ten. The V call is TRBV2, the J call TRBJ2-5, with TRBD2 matching 8 bases. J lost 2 bases, V lost 2 bases, and 7 bases had no gene match. From germline, CDR1 is SNHLY and CDR2 FYNNEI. There are 16 residues in the CDR3. Here the CDR3 reads CASSESGLARQETQYF. In nucleotides, the CDR3 is TGTGCCAGCAGTGAAAGTGGACTAGCTAGACAAGAGACCCAGTACTTC.

V and J are TRBV3-1 and TRBJ2-7; possible D gene TRBD2, 5 bases. Per the germline V gene, CDR1 is LGHDT and CDR2 is YNNKEL (reference sequence). This CDR3 is built from 13 residues. V dropped 3 bases and J dropped 5 bases, with 11 bases sitting between them. CDR3 in DNA: TGTGCCAGCAGCCATTTACTAGGACACGAGCAGTACTTC. This gives the protein CASSHLLGHEQYF.

This clonotype came up a few times. The chain couples TRBV28 to TRBJ2-7; D might be TRBD2 (5 bases). The CDR3 sequence is 15 residues long. In germline, CDR1 is MDHEN, CDR2 SYDVKM. The ends were cut back, 3 bases at V and 7 bases at J, with 19 bases in the middle. Here the CDR3 reads CASSFPGVPQYEQYF. Written as DNA, the CDR3 is TGTGCCAGCAGTTTCCCCGGGGTCCCCCAGTATGAGCAGTACTTC.

This chain links TRBV21-1 with TRBJ1-4; TRBD1 was called by the table and not checked on the DNA. TRBV21-1 is a known pseudogene. There are 16 residues in the CDR3. The CDR3 here is CASRKDRRATNEKLFF. CDR3 bases: TGTGCCAGCAGGAAGGACAGGAGGGCAACTAATGAAAAACTGTTTTTT.

The table lists this clonotype with a few counts. The chain carries TRBV12-3 or TRBV12-4 and TRBJ2-5; D gene ambiguous. The CDR3 contains 13 residues. Trimming removed 7 bases at V and 2 bases at J, with 11 bases between. As DNA, the CDR3 is TGTGCCAGCACCCCCGGGCTTCAAGAGACCCAGTACTTC. The encoded protein is CASTPGLQETQYF.

The chain links TRBV6-2 or TRBV6-3 to TRBJ2-3, with no clear D. Looked up from germline, CDR1 is MNHEY and CDR2 is SVGEGT. This CDR3 has 12 amino acids. V gave up 2 bases and J gave up 4 bases, with 4 bases separating them. The CDR3 region is CASSYRSDTQYF. CDR3 DNA: TGTGCCAGCAGTTACCGGTCAGATACGCAGTATTTT.

This clonotype was counted only a few times. V is TRBV7-9 and J is TRBJ2-3; D not certain. The CDR3 spans 15 residues. Germline V gene data show CDR1 as SEHNR and CDR2 as FQNEAQ (reference sequence). V dropped 0 bases and J dropped 4 bases, with 11 bases sitting between them. The DNA for the CDR3 is TGTGCCAGCAGCTTAGCGGGCCTTAATTCAGATACGCAGTATTTT. This sequence encodes CASSLAGLNSDTQYF.

The rearrangement joins TRBV7-8 to TRBJ2-5, with TRBD1 as a possible D gene (5 bases). Trimming took off 4 bases at V and 3 bases at J, with 15 bases between the two ends. The CDR3 loop spans 15 amino acids. In germline, CDR1 is SGHVS, CDR2 FQNEAQ. CDR3 in amino acids: CASSYRTTEEETQYF. The CDR3 DNA reads TGTGCCAGCAGCTATAGGACGACAGAAGAAGAGACCCAGTACTTC.

This clonotype was seen a few times. The chain carries TRBV19 and TRBJ2-7; D unclear. V gave up 5 bases and J gave up 3 bases, with 11 bases separating them. The CDR3 sequence is 13 residues long. CDR1 and CDR2 from the germline V gene are LNHDA and SQIVND (reference sequence). CDR3 in DNA: TGTGCCAGTAGTGCGTACCGTGGCTACGAGCAGTACTTC. Its protein product is CASSAYRGYEQYF.

V gene TRBV29-1 combines with J gene TRBJ2-5; 9 positions match TRBD1. V trimming: 1 base; J trimming: 5 bases; junction bases outside the gene matches: 2. CDR1 and CDR2 from the germline V gene are SQVTM and ANQGSEA. The CDR3 totals 13 residues. CDR3 sequence (DNA): TGCAGCGTTGAAGGCGACAGGGGGGAGACCCAGTACTTC. Protein product: CSVEGDRGETQYF.

This clonotype was observed a single time. The chain employs TRBV4-2 and TRBJ2-1; 7 nucleotides line up with TRBD2. J was trimmed by 0 bases and V by 4 bases; bases with no gene match: 3. Germline CDR1 is LGHNA and CDR2 is YNFKEQ. This CDR3 has 15 residues. As DNA, the CDR3 is TGTGCCAGCAGCCCCCTAGCGGACTCCTACAATGAGCAGTTCTTC. It specifies CASSPLADSYNEQFF.

V is TRBV12-3 or TRBV12-4 and J is TRBJ2-1, with D maybe TRBD2 (6 bases). V was trimmed by 3 bases and J by 9 bases, leaving 12 bases between them. This CDR3 is 13 amino acids long. CDR3 sequence: CASSFSLASEQFF. CDR3 nucleotides: TGTGCCAGCAGTTTTTCACTAGCCAGTGAGCAGTTCTTC.

V is TRBV11-2 and J is TRBJ2-5, with 9 bases lining up with TRBD2. The CDR3 is made up of 16 amino acids. Germline-derived CDR1 and CDR2 are SGHAT and FQNNGV. The J segment lost 5 bases and the V segment lost 2 bases, leaving 9 bases of the junction unmatched. The CDR3: CASSLSLAGISETQYF. The CDR3 region has the DNA TGTGCCAGCAGCTTATCGCTAGCGGGAATCTCGGAGACCCAGTACTTC.

V is TRBV24-1 and J is TRBJ2-1; 11 bases agree with TRBD2. The germline V gene has CDR1 KGHDR and CDR2 SFDVKD. The CDR3 totals 16 residues. Unmatched junction bases numbered 7, after V lost 3 bases and J lost 7 bases. The CDR3 DNA is TGTGCCACCAGTGATAGGGGGACTAGCGGAGGGAATGAGCAGTTCTTC. It specifies CATSDRGTSGGNEQFF.

V usage is TRBV7-8 and J usage is TRBJ1-4; D remains ambiguous. The CDR3 is made up of 17 amino acids. The germline V and J ends were trimmed by 5 bases and 12 bases, with 28 bases remaining between them. CDR1 and CDR2 (germline): SGHVS, FQNEAQ. This chain's CDR3 is CASSPFLLILSGEQLFF. Written as DNA, the CDR3 is TGTGCCAGCAGCCCGTTTTTGCTCATTTTGAGCGGGGAGCAACTGTTTTTT.

This chain uses TRBV3-1 with TRBJ2-1; the D is unclear. Per germline, CDR1 LGHDT and CDR2 YNNKEL (reference sequence). The length of the CDR3 is 15 residues. V lost 2 bases to trimming and J lost 0 bases, with 8 bases between them. Here the CDR3 DNA reads TGTGCCAGCAGCCAACAGTCAAGCTCCTACAATGAGCAGTTCTTC. This gives the protein CASSQQSSSYNEQFF.

This clonotype was detected only a few times. The V gene is TRBV7-9, the J gene TRBJ2-7, with 7 bases matching TRBD2. The CDR3 runs 16 residues. The germline gives CDR1 SEHNR, CDR2 FQNEAQ (reference sequence). The V and J ends lost 5 bases and 3 bases, in that order; junction bases with no gene match: 13. CDR3 sequence: CASSPVWGAGNYEQYF. CDR3 coding DNA: TGTGCCAGCAGCCCCGTTTGGGGAGCGGGAAACTACGAGCAGTACTTC.

This chain links TRBV12-3 or TRBV12-4 with TRBJ2-3; D possibly corresponds to TRBD2 (6 bases). Trimming removed 2 bases at V and 1 base at J, with 13 bases between. The CDR3 spans 16 residues. CDR3 nucleotides: TGTGCCAGCAGTTTATGGGCTAGCGTTGGCACAGATACGCAGTATTTT. This sequence encodes CASSLWASVGTDTQYF.

The chain carries TRBV3-1 and TRBJ2-3; D ambiguous. Looked up from germline, CDR1 is LGHDT and CDR2 is YNNKEL (reference sequence). Trimming pared 1 base from V and 6 bases from J, leaving 5 bases between. The CDR3 is made up of 12 amino acids. The CDR3 nucleotides read TGTGCCAGCAGCCAAGGCGGTGATACGCAGTATTTT. Its protein is CASSQGGDTQYF.

The rearrangement joins TRBV2 to TRBJ2-2, with unresolved D. CDR3 length: 15 amino acids. The germline V gene has CDR1 SNHLY and CDR2 FYNNEI. Trimming took off 6 bases at V and 3 bases at J, with 14 bases between the two ends. The CDR3 spells CASRPSLRDTGELFF. The CDR3 DNA reads TGTGCCAGCAGGCCTAGTTTGAGAGACACCGGGGAGCTGTTTTTT.

V and J are TRBV12-3 or TRBV12-4 and TRBJ2-2, with D possibly TRBD1 on 5 matching bases. V was trimmed by 5 bases and J by 7 bases, leaving 11 bases between them. The CDR3 spans 13 residues. The CDR3 bases are TGTGCCAGCAGTCCCCAGGGCTTCGGGGAGCTGTTTTTT. Amino acid sequence: CASSPQGFGELFF.

This clonotype is deemed medium-sized. The rearrangement joins TRBV20-1 to TRBJ2-7, with 9 nucleotides matching TRBD1. Trimming took 7 bases from V and 0 from J; bases not matched to a gene: 4. In germline, CDR1 is DFQATT, CDR2 SNEGSKA (reference sequence). CDR3 length equals 13 residues. The CDR3: CSGRGQGSYEQYF. CDR3 nucleotides: TGCAGTGGTAGGGGACAGGGCTCCTACGAGCAGTACTTC.

The chain has TRBV10-3 and TRBJ2-5; D remains ambiguous. The CDR3 has 11 amino acids. Per the germline V gene, CDR1 is ENHRY and CDR2 is SYGVKD. Trimming pared 3 bases from V and 2 bases from J, leaving 1 base between. DNA of the CDR3: TGTGCCATCAGTGAACAAGAGACCCAGTACTTC. Its translation is CAISEQETQYF.

The rearrangement links TRBV10-3 to TRBJ2-7; perhaps TRBD2 as D (6 bases). The V end was cut by 7 bases, the J end by 4 bases, with 8 bases between. Per germline, CDR1 ENHRY and CDR2 SYGVKD. There are 11 residues in the CDR3. CDR3 coding DNA: TGTGCCATCACGGAGGGGTACGAGCAGTACTTC. This translates into CAITEGYEQYF.

The chain has TRBV2 and TRBJ2-7; D uncertain. This CDR3 has 13 amino acids. The V end was cut by 10 bases, the J end by 3 bases, with 16 bases between. Germline V gives CDR1 SNHLY, CDR2 FYNNEI. CDR3: CANSRSVDYEQYF. In DNA, the CDR3 is TGTGCCAACTCTAGAAGTGTAGACTACGAGCAGTACTTC.

The chain joins TRBV11-2 to TRBJ2-4; D is ambiguous. Germline CDR1 is SGHAT and CDR2 is FQNNGV. This CDR3 has 12 amino acids. The V gene lost 2 bases and the J gene lost 3 bases, with 2 bases spanning the gap. The CDR3 nucleotides are TGTGCCAGCAGCTTACTCAAAAACATTCAGTACTTC. This sequence encodes CASSLLKNIQYF.

The chain combines TRBV25-1 with TRBJ1-3, with D unclear. Trimming left V 5 bases short and J 0 bases short, with 11 bases between. The CDR3 is made up of 15 amino acids. The V gene's germline CDR1 is MGHDK and CDR2 SYGVNS. CDR3 sequence: CASSSWGNSGNTIYF. The CDR3 region has the DNA TGTGCCAGCAGTTCCTGGGGTAACTCTGGAAACACCATATATTTT.

The gene calls are TRBV10-3 and TRBJ1-4; TRBD1 matches at 7 bases. V was pared by 0 bases and J by 5 bases, with 3 bases of the junction left unmatched. The germline CDR1 and CDR2 sequences are ENHRY and SYGVKD. This CDR3 region has 15 residues. CDR3 sequence: CAISESPGGNEKLFF. DNA of the CDR3: TGTGCCATCAGTGAGTCACCAGGGGGGAATGAAAAACTGTTTTTT.